Below are 5 T cell receptor beta chains sequenced from a single sample in a study of T cell responses to AZD1222 COVID-19 vaccine. Assay: immunoSEQ multiplex PCR; the TCRdb copy retains only in-frame clones and omits some. Among 75,000 to 80,000 clones listed, 65% to 80% were seen once. The material sequenced was peripheral blood, taken 28 days after the second dose of the MenACWY control vaccine. All receptors derive from an adult who received the MenACWY meningococcal vaccine as a control.

The rearrangement uses TRBV28 and TRBJ2-3, with D unclear. Germline CDR1 is MDHEN and CDR2 is SYDVKM. The CDR3 has 14 amino acids. V gave up 5 bases and J gave up 2 bases, with 11 bases separating them. Here the CDR3 reads CASSVAGPTDTQYF. The CDR3 DNA reads as TGTGCCAGCAGTGTAGCAGGACCCACAGATACGCAGTATTTT.

This chain joins TRBV4-2 and TRBJ1-1; 8 nucleotides match TRBD1. The CDR3 is 14 amino acids. The germline V gene has CDR1 LGHNA and CDR2 YNFKEQ. Trimming removed 8 bases from V and 4 bases from J; junction bases left unmatched: 9. DNA of the CDR3: TGTGCCAGCTCTCCAGGGGGCTCGGGCACTGAAGCTTTCTTT. Its translation: CASSPGGSGTEAFF.

As for this clone: The same CDR3 arises from other DNA sequences in this sample as well. The chain is built from TRBV7-9 and TRBJ1-1, with 7 nucleotides matching TRBD1. Germline V gene data show CDR1 as SEHNR and CDR2 as FQNEAQ (reference sequence). This CDR3 contains 12 residues. J was trimmed by 8 bases and V by 3 bases; bases with no gene match: 3. This CDR3 is CASSLTGLEAFF. CDR3 nucleotide sequence: TGTGCCAGCAGCTTGACAGGGTTAGAAGCTTTCTTT.

The rearrangement uses TRBV7-2 and TRBJ2-1; 12 bases match TRBD2. V lost 2 bases, J lost 8 bases, and 4 bases stayed unmatched. Germline V gene sequence: CDR1 SGHTA, CDR2 FQGNSA. CDR3 length: 15 amino acids. CDR3 nucleotide sequence: TGTGCCAGCAGCTTAATTGCTAGCGGGGGGGATGAGCAGTTCTTC. Its protein is CASSLIASGGDEQFF.

This clone was seen more than once but under ten times. The chain uses TRBV5-1 and TRBJ2-1, with a tentative D call TRBD1 (6 bases). The V gene's germline CDR1 is SGHRS and CDR2 YFSETQ. The ends were cut back, 4 bases at V and 5 bases at J, with 13 bases in the middle. The CDR3 contains 14 residues. CDR3 DNA: TGCGCCAGCAGCCATGGACAGACCAACAATGAGCAGTTCTTC. It encodes CASSHGQTNNEQFF.